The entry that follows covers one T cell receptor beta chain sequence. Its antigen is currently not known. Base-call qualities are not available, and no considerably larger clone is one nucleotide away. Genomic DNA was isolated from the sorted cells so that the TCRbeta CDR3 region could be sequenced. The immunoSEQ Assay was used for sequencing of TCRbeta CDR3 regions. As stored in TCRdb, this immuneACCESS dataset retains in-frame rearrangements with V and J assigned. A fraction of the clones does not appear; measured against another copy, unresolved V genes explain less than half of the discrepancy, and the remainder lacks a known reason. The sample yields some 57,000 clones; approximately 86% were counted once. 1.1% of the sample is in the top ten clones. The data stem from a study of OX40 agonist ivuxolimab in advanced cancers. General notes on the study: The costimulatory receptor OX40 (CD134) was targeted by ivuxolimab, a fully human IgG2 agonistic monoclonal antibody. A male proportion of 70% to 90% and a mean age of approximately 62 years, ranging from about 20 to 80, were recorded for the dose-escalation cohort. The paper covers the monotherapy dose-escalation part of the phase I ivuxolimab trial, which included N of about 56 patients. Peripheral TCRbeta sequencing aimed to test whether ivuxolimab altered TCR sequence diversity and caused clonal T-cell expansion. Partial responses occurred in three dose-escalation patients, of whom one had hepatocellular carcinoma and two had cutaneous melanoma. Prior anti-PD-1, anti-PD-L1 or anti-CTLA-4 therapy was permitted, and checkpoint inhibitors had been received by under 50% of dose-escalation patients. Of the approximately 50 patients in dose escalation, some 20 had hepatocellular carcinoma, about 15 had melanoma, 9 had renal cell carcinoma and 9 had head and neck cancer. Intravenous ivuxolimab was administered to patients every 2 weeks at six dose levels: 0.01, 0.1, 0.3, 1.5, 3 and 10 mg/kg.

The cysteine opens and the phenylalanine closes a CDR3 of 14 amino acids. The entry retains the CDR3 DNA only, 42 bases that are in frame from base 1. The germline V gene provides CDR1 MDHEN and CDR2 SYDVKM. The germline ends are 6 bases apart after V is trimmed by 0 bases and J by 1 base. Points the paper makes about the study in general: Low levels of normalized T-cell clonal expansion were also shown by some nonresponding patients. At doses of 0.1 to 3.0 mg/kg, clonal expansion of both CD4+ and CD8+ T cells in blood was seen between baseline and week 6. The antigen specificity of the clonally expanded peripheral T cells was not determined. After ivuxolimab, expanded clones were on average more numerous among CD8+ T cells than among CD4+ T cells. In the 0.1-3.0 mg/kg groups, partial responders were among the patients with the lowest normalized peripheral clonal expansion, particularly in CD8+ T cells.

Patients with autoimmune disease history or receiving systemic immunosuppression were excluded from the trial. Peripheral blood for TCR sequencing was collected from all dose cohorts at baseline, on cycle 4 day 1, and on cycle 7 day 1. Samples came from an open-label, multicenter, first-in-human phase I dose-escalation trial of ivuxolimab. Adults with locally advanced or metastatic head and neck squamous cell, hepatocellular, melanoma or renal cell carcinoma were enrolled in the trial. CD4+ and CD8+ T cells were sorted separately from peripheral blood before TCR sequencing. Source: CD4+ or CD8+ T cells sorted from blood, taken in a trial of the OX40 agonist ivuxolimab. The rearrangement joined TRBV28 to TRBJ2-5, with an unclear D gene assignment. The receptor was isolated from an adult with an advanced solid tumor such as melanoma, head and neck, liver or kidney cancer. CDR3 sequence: CASSLWLGQETQYF. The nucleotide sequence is TGTGCCAGCAGTTTATGGTTGGGCCAAGAGACCCAGTACTTC.